The sequence of this T cell receptor (beta chain) was determined in a study of shared clonotypes between healthy human individuals. This clone was detected only a few times. The CDR3 length is 15 residues. Germline V lookup: CDR1 SGHRS, CDR2 YFSETQ. Deletions cut 4 bases from V and 1 base from J, with 14 bases between. Recent vaccinations or acute infections were absent in the healthy HIV-negative adult donors. Libraries were prepared by immunoSEQ multiplex PCR; TCRdb keeps only in-frame clonotypes and omits some of them. The sample holds about 1 million clones, around 76% seen once. The sequenced sample was memory CD4+ T cells sorted from blood. This sample's subset: CD45RA-negative fraction. The clonotype comes from a man between 18 and 29 years old in good health. This chain connects TRBV5-1 to TRBJ2-5; tentatively, D is TRBD1 (6 bases). For the CDR3, the DNA is TGCGCCAGCAGCCTGCTAGAGGACAGCCAAGAGACCCAGTACTTC. Its translation: CASSLLEDSQETQYF.